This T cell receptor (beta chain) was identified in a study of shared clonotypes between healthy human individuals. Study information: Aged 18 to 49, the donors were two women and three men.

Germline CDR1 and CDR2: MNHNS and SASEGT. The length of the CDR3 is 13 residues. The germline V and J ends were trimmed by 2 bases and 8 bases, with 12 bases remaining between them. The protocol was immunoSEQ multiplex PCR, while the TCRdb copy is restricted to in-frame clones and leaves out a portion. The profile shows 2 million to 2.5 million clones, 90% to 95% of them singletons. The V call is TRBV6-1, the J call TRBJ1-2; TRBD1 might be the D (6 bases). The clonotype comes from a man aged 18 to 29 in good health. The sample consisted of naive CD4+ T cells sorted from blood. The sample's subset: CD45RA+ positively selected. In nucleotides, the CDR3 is TGTGCCAGCAGTGAACAAGGGGGAAGAGGCTACACCTTC. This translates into CASSEQGGRGYTF.